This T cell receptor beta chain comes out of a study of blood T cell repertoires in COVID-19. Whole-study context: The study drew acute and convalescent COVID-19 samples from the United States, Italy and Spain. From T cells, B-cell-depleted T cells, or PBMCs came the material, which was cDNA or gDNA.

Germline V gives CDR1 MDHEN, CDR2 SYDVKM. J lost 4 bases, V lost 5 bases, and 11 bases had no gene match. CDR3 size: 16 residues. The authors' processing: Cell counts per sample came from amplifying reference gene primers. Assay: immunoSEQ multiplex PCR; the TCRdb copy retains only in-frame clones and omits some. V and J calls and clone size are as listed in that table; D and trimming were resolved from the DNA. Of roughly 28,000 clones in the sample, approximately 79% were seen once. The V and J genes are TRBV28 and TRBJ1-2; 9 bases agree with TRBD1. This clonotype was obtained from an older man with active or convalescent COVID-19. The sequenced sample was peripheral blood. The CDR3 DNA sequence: TGTGCCAGCAGTGCGAGACAGGGGGTATTAGGCTATGGCTACACCTTC. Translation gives CASSARQGVLGYGYTF.